This T cell receptor beta chain was retrieved from a study of blood T cell repertoires in COVID-19. Study as a whole: There were acute and convalescent COVID-19 samples, and they came from the United States, Italy and Spain. PBMCs, B-cell-depleted T cells, or T cells provided the cDNA or gDNA that made up the material.

Method: immunoSEQ multiplex PCR; TCRdb's copy keeps in-frame clones and lacks some. This table has approximately 62,000 clones, around 90% appearing once. Trimming removed 4 bases from V and 2 bases from J; junction bases left unmatched: 7. This CDR3 comprises 15 residues. Germline CDR1 reads LNHDA; CDR2 reads SQIVND (reference sequence). The source material was peripheral blood. The chain links TRBV19 to TRBJ1-1; 7 positions agree with TRBD1. The TCR comes from a human donor with active COVID-19. The donor label of this sample is uncertain. Here the CDR3 DNA reads TGTGCCAGTAGTACTATGACAGGGTCTAACACTGAAGCTTTCTTT. As protein: CASSTMTGSNTEAFF.